A selection of T cell receptor beta chains follows, all from one sample in a study of T cell responses to AZD1222 COVID-19 vaccine. Using immunoSEQ multiplex PCR, the repertoire was profiled, and TCRdb retains in-frame clones only, with some absent. The sample lists some 150,000 clones, 92% occurring once. Sequences were derived from peripheral blood, sampled 28 days after the second AZD1222 dose. These receptors were taken from an adult who received the AZD1222 COVID-19 vaccine. CDR3s include the opening cysteine and the closing phenylalanine or tryptophan. The D gene is left open where the match is weak. Clone size is given for some rows only: seen once, a few or many times, or a class if the clone is expanded.

v_call: TRBV21-1
j_call: TRBJ1-3
clone_size: -
d_call: -
cdr3_aa: CASSKRGGRSENTIYF
cdr3_nt: TGTGCCAGCAGCAAACGAGGGGGACGCTCTGAAAACACCATATATTTT

v_call: TRBV3-1/TRBV3-2
j_call: TRBJ2-7
clone_size: -
d_call: -
cdr3_aa: CASSPRTPDKYF
cdr3_nt: TGTGCCAGCAGCCCGCGGACGCCCGATAAGTACTTC

v_call: TRBV4-3
j_call: TRBJ1-2
clone_size: -
d_call: -
cdr3_aa: CASSQEGAVPGGYTF
cdr3_nt: TGCGCCAGCAGCCAAGAGGGGGCAGTCCCGGGTGGCTACACCTTC

v_call: TRBV7-8
j_call: TRBJ1-1
clone_size: -
d_call: TRBD1
cdr3_aa: CASSLGTGGNTEAFF
cdr3_nt: TGTGCCAGCAGCTTAGGGACAGGGGGGAACACTGAAGCTTTCTTT

v_call: TRBV6-5
j_call: TRBJ1-1
clone_size: -
d_call: -
cdr3_aa: CASRGSGSRTEAFF
cdr3_nt: TGTGCCAGCAGAGGATCGGGTTCGAGGACTGAAGCTTTCTTT

v_call: TRBV24-1
j_call: TRBJ2-1
clone_size: once
d_call: -
cdr3_aa: CATSSSKGWRGTYNEQFF
cdr3_nt: TGTGCCACCAGCAGCAGCAAAGGGTGGCGGGGAACCTACAATGAGCAGTTCTTC

v_call: TRBV28
j_call: TRBJ2-5
clone_size: -
d_call: TRBD1
cdr3_aa: CASSPPGTGFQETQYF
cdr3_nt: TGTGCCAGCAGTCCACCGGGGACAGGGTTTCAAGAGACCCAGTACTTC

v_call: TRBV19
j_call: TRBJ2-5
clone_size: -
d_call: TRBD2
cdr3_aa: CASSELGTSGSSGETQYF
cdr3_nt: TGTGCCAGTAGTGAACTTGGGACTAGCGGGAGCTCAGGGGAGACCCAGTACTTC

v_call: TRBV11-2
j_call: TRBJ1-1
clone_size: -
d_call: -
cdr3_aa: CASSLEFRQGSVQVNTEAFF
cdr3_nt: TGTGCCAGCAGCTTAGAGTTTCGTCAGGGGAGTGTGCAAGTGAACACTGAAGCTTTCTTT

v_call: TRBV30
j_call: TRBJ2-7
clone_size: -
d_call: -
cdr3_aa: CAWSVPSGALKRQYF
cdr3_nt: TGTGCCTGGAGTGTACCGAGCGGCGCCCTTAAGAGGCAGTACTTC

v_call: TRBV28
j_call: TRBJ1-2
clone_size: -
d_call: -
cdr3_aa: CASSFNSLGYTF
cdr3_nt: TGTGCCAGCAGTTTTAACAGTCTTGGCTACACCTTC

v_call: TRBV7-8
j_call: TRBJ2-7
clone_size: -
d_call: -
cdr3_aa: CASSLAPGGSYEQYF
cdr3_nt: TGTGCCAGCAGCTTAGCCCCAGGCGGTAGCTACGAGCAGTACTTC

v_call: TRBV28
j_call: TRBJ2-2
clone_size: -
d_call: -
cdr3_aa: CASSFSLLPRELFF
cdr3_nt: TGTGCCAGCAGCTTCAGCCTTCTCCCCAGGGAGCTGTTTTTT

v_call: TRBV6-2/TRBV6-3
j_call: TRBJ1-1
clone_size: -
d_call: TRBD1
cdr3_aa: CASSYPTGAPKISEAFF
cdr3_nt: TGTGCCAGCAGTTACCCGACAGGGGCGCCTAAAATATCTGAAGCTTTCTTT

v_call: TRBV30
j_call: TRBJ1-1
clone_size: -
d_call: TRBD1
cdr3_aa: CAWSRRGLTEAFF
cdr3_nt: TGTGCCTGGAGCCGCAGGGGGCTCACTGAAGCTTTCTTT

v_call: TRBV30
j_call: TRBJ1-6
clone_size: once
d_call: TRBD1
cdr3_aa: CAWIPTGAYSPLHF
cdr3_nt: TGTGCCTGGATCCCGACAGGGGCCTATTCACCCCTCCACTTT

v_call: TRBV7-3
j_call: TRBJ2-3
clone_size: -
d_call: -
cdr3_aa: CASSLNRGGGTDTQYF
cdr3_nt: TGTGCCAGCAGCTTAAACAGGGGAGGGGGCACAGATACGCAGTATTTT

v_call: TRBV28
j_call: TRBJ1-2
clone_size: -
d_call: TRBD1
cdr3_aa: CASSHTPGQGAYGYTF
cdr3_nt: TGTGCCAGCAGTCACACCCCTGGACAGGGGGCCTATGGCTACACCTTC

v_call: TRBV20-1
j_call: TRBJ1-2
clone_size: -
d_call: -
cdr3_aa: CSARAGDGYTF
cdr3_nt: TGCAGTGCTAGGGCAGGGGATGGCTACACCTTC

v_call: TRBV19
j_call: TRBJ2-2
clone_size: -
d_call: -
cdr3_aa: CASSIIVGELFF
cdr3_nt: TGTGCCAGTAGTATAATTGTAGGGGAGCTGTTTTTT

v_call: TRBV28
j_call: TRBJ2-7
clone_size: -
d_call: -
cdr3_aa: CASSSPRQGGYEQYF
cdr3_nt: TGTGCCAGCAGTTCCCCGAGACAGGGAGGCTACGAGCAGTACTTC

v_call: TRBV11-2
j_call: TRBJ1-2
clone_size: -
d_call: -
cdr3_aa: CASSLDRRGLGYTF
cdr3_nt: TGTGCCAGCAGCTTAGATCGCAGGGGCCTTGGCTACACCTTC

v_call: TRBV15
j_call: TRBJ2-5
clone_size: -
d_call: TRBD2
cdr3_aa: CATSSRTSGSQETQYF
cdr3_nt: TGTGCCACCAGCAGTCGGACTAGCGGGAGCCAAGAGACCCAGTACTTC

v_call: TRBV15
j_call: TRBJ2-7
clone_size: -
d_call: TRBD1
cdr3_aa: CATSRDRGISYEQYF
cdr3_nt: TGTGCCACCAGCAGAGACAGGGGGATTTCCTACGAGCAGTACTTC

v_call: TRBV30
j_call: TRBJ1-4
clone_size: -
d_call: TRBD1
cdr3_aa: CAWSLGTGSEKLFF
cdr3_nt: TGTGCCTGGAGTTTGGGGACAGGCAGTGAAAAACTGTTTTTT

v_call: TRBV27
j_call: TRBJ2-7
clone_size: -
d_call: -
cdr3_aa: CASRTTSTSYEQYF
cdr3_nt: TGTGCCAGCAGGACGACTAGTACCTCCTACGAGCAGTACTTC

v_call: TRBV28
j_call: TRBJ1-2
clone_size: -
d_call: -
cdr3_aa: CASSFGQPVEGYGYTF
cdr3_nt: TGTGCCAGCAGTTTTGGGCAACCCGTCGAGGGCTATGGCTACACCTTC

v_call: TRBV7-3
j_call: TRBJ2-5
clone_size: -
d_call: -
cdr3_aa: CASSLTSRETQYF
cdr3_nt: TGTGCCAGCAGCTTAACTAGCAGAGAGACCCAGTACTTC

v_call: TRBV5-1
j_call: TRBJ2-1
clone_size: -
d_call: TRBD2
cdr3_aa: CASSLAGGDNEQFF
cdr3_nt: TGCGCCAGCAGCTTAGCGGGAGGGGACAATGAGCAGTTCTTC

v_call: TRBV4-3
j_call: TRBJ1-2
clone_size: -
d_call: -
cdr3_aa: CASSQDLSKVYGYTF
cdr3_nt: TGCGCCAGCAGCCAAGATCTGTCAAAGGTCTATGGCTACACCTTC

v_call: TRBV29-1
j_call: TRBJ2-2
clone_size: -
d_call: -
cdr3_aa: CSVEEGDSANTGELFF
cdr3_nt: TGCAGCGTTGAAGAAGGTGACTCCGCGAACACCGGGGAGCTGTTTTTT

v_call: TRBV24-1
j_call: TRBJ2-7
clone_size: few
d_call: -
cdr3_aa: CATSDSRGTSSYEQYF
cdr3_nt: TGTGCCACCAGTGATTCTCGGGGGACCAGCTCCTACGAGCAGTACTTC

v_call: TRBV6-6
j_call: TRBJ1-5
clone_size: once
d_call: -
cdr3_aa: CASSYSPDRSNQPQHF
cdr3_nt: TGTGCCAGCAGTTACTCTCCGGATCGAAGCAATCAGCCCCAGCATTTT